Listed here is a single T cell receptor beta chain. Its target is not known. The source of the sample is a study of CD8+ T cells in alopecia areata. Study-wide background: Treatment of the treated patients consisted of oral tofacitinib, 5 to 10 mg twice daily. Notes on the study in general: TCR sharing was clearer in mice than between patients, perhaps partly owing to patient HLA diversity.

The ends were cut back, 6 bases at V and 5 bases at J, with 13 bases in the middle. Germline CDR1 SQVTM, CDR2 ANQGSEA. This CDR3 is 12 amino acids long. Extracted RNA was reverse transcribed, and the resulting cDNA served as sequencing template. Assay: immunoSEQ multiplex PCR; the TCRdb copy retains only in-frame clones and omits some. The data contain around 200,000 clones, approximately 62% of them singletons. The TCR sequence derives from a human donor with alopecia areata. The genes are TRBV29-1 and TRBJ2-5; D may be TRBD1 (5 bases). The material was CD4+ T cells sorted from blood, obtained at week 0. The CDR3 DNA sequence: TGCAGCGTGATAGACAGTCATGAGACCCAGTACTTC. Protein: CSVIDSHETQYF.